This T cell receptor beta chain stems from a study of blood T cell repertoires in COVID-19. Study context: The United States, Italy and Spain supplied acute and convalescent COVID-19 samples. Sample material is recorded as cDNA or gDNA derived from T cells, B-cell-depleted T cells, or PBMCs.

Germline CDR1 and CDR2: SGHTA and FQGNSA. The CDR3 loop spans 17 amino acids. V was clipped by 2 bases and J by 6 bases; unmatched bases: 12. In the authors' workflow: Scientists estimated how many nucleated cells there were by amplifying reference gene primers. Sequenced by immunoSEQ multiplex PCR; TCRdb stores in-frame clones only, minus some. That table gives V, J and clone size, and the DNA gave D and trimming. The sample gives 70,000 to 95,000 clones, around 81% of which show up once; about 12% is in the top ten. The rearrangement joins TRBV7-2 to TRBJ2-3; 9 nucleotides line up with TRBD2. This sequence was found in a woman aged 70-85 years with active or convalescent COVID-19. Sequencing was performed on peripheral blood. The CDR3 DNA sequence: TGTGCCAGCAGCTTATTTAGCGGGGGTAATTTAGGGGATACGCAGTATTTT. This codes for CASSLFSGGNLGDTQYF.